This T cell receptor (beta chain) was found in a study of CD8 T cells in ankylosing spondylitis. At least ten counts were recorded for this clonotype. Unmatched junction bases numbered 2, after V lost 0 bases and J lost 5 bases. The length of the CDR3 is 15 residues. TCRdb ran MiXCR on the 5' RACE reads and lists one entry per CDR3 protein. This table has 200,000 to 300,000 distinct CDR3 sequences, 10% appearing once. The chain is built from TRBV12-3 or TRBV12-4 and TRBJ2-1; 9 positions match TRBD2. The sequenced sample consisted of blood, either unsorted or a sorted T cell fraction (not recorded which). The source of this sequence is a male donor with ankylosing spondylitis or in good health (not recorded which). CDR3 protein: CASSLAGLAHNEQFF. The CDR3 bases are TGTGCCAGCAGTTTAGCCGGACTAGCGCACAATGAGCAGTTCTTC.